These 29 T cell receptor beta chains share one sample of origin, sequenced in a study of cytotoxic CD8 clonotypes in ibrutinib-treated CLL (dated by TCRdb to about 2021). Receptors were amplified or captured by the immunoSEQ multiplex PCR assay. The clones in this table, taken by TCRdb from immuneACCESS, are in-frame only. Not every clone is retained; where verified, under half of the shortfall comes from an unresolved V gene, and the cause of the rest is unknown. For this sample the table gives 300,000 to 350,000 clones, of which 80% were detected only once. The top ten constitute 6.5% to 8.5% of the sample. Material: PBMCs, obtained before ibrutinib treatment. Every receptor here comes from a human donor with chronic lymphocytic leukemia.

A few counts support this clone. The chain uses TRBV27 and TRBJ2-1; TRBD2 matches 7 bases. CDR1 is MNHEY, CDR2 SMNVEV, per germline (reference sequence). The CDR3 sequence is 14 residues long. The trim removed 3 bases at V and 4 bases at J, leaving 3 bases unmatched. This CDR3 is CASSFLAEYNEQFF. The CDR3 DNA follows: TGTGCCAGCAGTTTCCTAGCGGAATACAATGAGCAGTTCTTC.

The chain links TRBV29-1 to TRBJ1-3; TRBD1 matches at 7 bases. V lost 7 bases to trimming and J lost 0 bases; unmatched junction nucleotides: 6. The CDR3 sequence is 14 residues long. The germline CDR1 and CDR2 sequences are SQVTM and ANQGSEA. This chain's CDR3 is CSARTGVSGNTIYF. In DNA, the CDR3 is TGCAGCGCGCGGACAGGAGTCTCTGGAAACACCATATATTTT.

This clone has more than one count but fewer than ten. The chain recombines TRBV15 with TRBJ1-5; no reliable D call. CDR1 is LNHNV, CDR2 YYDKDF, per germline (reference sequence). V was clipped by 1 base and J by 4 bases, with 2 bases between them. This CDR3 comprises 12 residues. CDR3 sequence reads: CATSRVNQPQHF. The CDR3 DNA follows: TGTGCCACCAGCAGAGTGAATCAGCCCCAGCATTTT. The full variable domain, rest sourced from reference TRBV15 and TRBJ1-5, is DAMVIQNPRYQVTQFGKPVTLSCSQTLNHNVMYWYQQKSSQAPKLLFHYYDKDFNNEADTPDNFQSRRPNTSFCFLDIRSPGLGDTAMYLCATSRVNQPQHFGDGTRLSIL.

J is TRBJ2-1 and V is TRBV7-2, with D unclear. CDR1 and CDR2 (germline): SGHTA, FQGNSA. V was trimmed by 5 bases and J by 12 bases, leaving 11 bases between them. The CDR3 has 11 residues. The CDR3: CASSRPSAQFF. The CDR3 DNA reads TGTGCCAGCAGCCGGCCCAGTGCGCAGTTCTTC.

In its sample, this clone was seen a few times. The chain has TRBV25-1 and TRBJ1-1; D is undetermined. This CDR3 comprises 16 residues. In germline, CDR1 is MGHDK, CDR2 SYGVNS. V dropped 3 bases and J dropped 1 base, with 15 bases sitting between them. The CDR3 region is CASSDGIFMGNTEAFF. CDR3 nucleotides: TGTGCCAGCAGTGACGGCATTTTTATGGGGAACACTGAAGCTTTCTTT. Using reference TRBV25-1 and TRBJ1-1 for the parts outside the CDR3, the full variable domain is EADIYQTPRYLVIGTGKKITLECSQTMGHDKMYWYQQDPGMELHLIHYSYGVNSTEKGDLSSESTVSRIRTEHFPLTLESARPSHTSQYLCASSDGIFMGNTEAFFGQGTRLTVV.

The chain recombines TRBV28 with TRBJ2-7; unclear D gene. Germline loops: CDR1 MDHEN, CDR2 SYDVKM. The CDR3 has 12 amino acids. The ends were cut back, 3 bases at V and 4 bases at J, with 7 bases in the middle. CDR3 nucleotides: TGTGCCAGCAGTTTTGGGTTTTACGAGCAGTACTTC. As protein: CASSFGFYEQYF.

The chain combines TRBV18 with TRBJ2-1; 7 nucleotides agree with TRBD2. Germline lookup yields CDR1 KGHSH and CDR2 LQKENI. The CDR3 is made up of 16 amino acids. V shed 0 bases and J 6 bases; nucleotides not matched to a gene: 8. CDR3 DNA sequence: TGTGCCAGCTCACCACCGAACCTAGCGGAGCTCAATGAGCAGTTCTTC. This codes for CASSPPNLAELNEQFF.

V and J are TRBV7-9 and TRBJ1-1, with TRBD1 as a possible D gene (5 bases). CDR1 is SEHNR, CDR2 FQNEAQ, per germline (reference sequence). The CDR3 totals 13 residues. Between the trimmed V and J ends, which lost 6 bases and 4 bases, there was a span of 12 bases. CDR3 DNA sequence: TGTGCCAGCAGGGCAGGGTCGAGCACTGAAGCTTTCTTT. Translated, it gives CASRAGSSTEAFF.

This clone was seen more than once but under ten times. The V and J genes are TRBV5-6 and TRBJ2-7; 12 bases are a match to TRBD2. In germline, CDR1 is SGHDT, CDR2 YYEEEE. CDR3 length equals 16 residues. V lost 0 bases to trimming and J lost 4 bases; unmatched junction nucleotides: 5. CDR3 loop: CASSLGLAGGPYEQYF. DNA for the CDR3: TGTGCCAGCAGCTTGGGGCTAGCGGGAGGGCCGTACGAGCAGTACTTC. Based on the CDR3 plus reference TRBV5-6 and TRBJ2-7, the full variable domain is DAGVTQSPTHLIKTRGQQVTLRCSPKSGHDTVSWYQQALGQGPQFIFQYYEEEERQRGNFPDRFSGHQFPNYSSELNVNALLLGDSALYLCASSLGLAGGPYEQYFGPGTRLTVT.

This sequence joins TRBV27 and TRBJ1-1; 8 bases align to TRBD1. The germline CDR1 and CDR2 sequences are MNHEY and SMNVEV (reference sequence). Germline trimming cut 6 bases from V and 5 bases from J; bases unmatched to any gene: 8. This CDR3 comprises 14 residues. This CDR3 is CASRIQGADTEAFF. CDR3 nucleotide sequence: TGTGCCAGCAGGATCCAGGGGGCGGATACTGAAGCTTTCTTT.

The V call is TRBV28, the J call TRBJ2-1; D gene ambiguous. This CDR3 has 12 amino acids. V was cut by 8 bases and J by 7 bases, with 12 bases left in between. Per the germline V gene, CDR1 is MDHEN and CDR2 is SYDVKM. CDR3 DNA: TGTGCCAGCCTCCACTACACAAATGAGCAGTTCTTC. Its translation is CASLHYTNEQFF.

The chain recombines TRBV2 with TRBJ2-7; maybe TRBD2 (7 bases). This CDR3 region has 12 residues. Trimming stripped 7 bases from V and 5 bases from J, with 12 bases between. Germline V gives CDR1 SNHLY, CDR2 FYNNEI. The CDR3 DNA sequence: TGTGCCAGCATAAGGGGGGGTCACGAGCAGTACTTC. Protein sequence: CASIRGGHEQYF.

This clone showed up just once. The chain links TRBV6-1 to TRBJ2-1, with 9 bases matching TRBD1. CDR1 MNHNS and CDR2 SASEGT come from the germline V gene. This CDR3 contains 15 residues. With V trimmed by 4 bases and J by 12 bases, 13 bases remained unmatched. CDR3 sequence (DNA): TGTGCCAGCAGTGCAGGGGGACAGGGTTGGTTGTGGCAGTTCTTC. Translation gives CASSAGGQGWLWQFF.

The chain joins TRBV28 to TRBJ2-3, with a weak D call TRBD2 (5 bases). With 5 bases removed from V and 6 bases from J, the gap between germline ends came to 18 bases. Germline-derived CDR1 and CDR2 are MDHEN and SYDVKM. The length of the CDR3 is 15 residues. CDR3 nucleotides: TGTGCCAGCAGTCGGGGTTTGGGCACTAGGGATACGCAGTATTTT. Translation: CASSRGLGTRDTQYF.

This chain connects TRBV9 to TRBJ2-7; D gene ambiguous. The germline V gene has CDR1 SGDLS and CDR2 YYNGEE. The V and J ends lost 5 bases and 5 bases respectively, with 8 bases between them. This CDR3 is built from 11 residues. The CDR3 DNA sequence: TGTGCCAGCAGTGTTGCCGACGAGCAGTACTTC. It is translated as CASSVADEQYF. The full variable domain, rest sourced from reference TRBV9 and TRBJ2-7, is DSGVTQTPKHLITATGQRVTLRCSPRSGDLSVYWYQQSLDQGLQFLIQYYNGEERAKGNILERFSAQQFPDLHSELNLSSLELGDSALYFCASSVADEQYFGPGTRLTVT.

The chain links TRBV4-2 to TRBJ1-1; maybe TRBD1 (6 bases). This CDR3 is built from 15 residues. Germline V CDR1 and CDR2: LGHNA, YNFKEQ. V was trimmed by 0 bases and J by 4 bases, leaving 12 bases between them. CDR3: CASSQESRGGTEAFF. The CDR3 DNA is TGTGCCAGCAGCCAAGAGTCAAGGGGGGGCACTGAAGCTTTCTTT.

V gene TRBV29-1 combines with J gene TRBJ2-1; TRBD2 might be the D (5 bases). The germline V gene encodes CDR1 SQVTM and CDR2 ANQGSEA. The V gene lost 7 bases and the J gene lost 4 bases, with 14 bases spanning the gap. This CDR3 has 13 residues. CDR3 amino acids: CSARETGYNEQFF. The CDR3 DNA is TGCAGCGCTAGAGAGACGGGGTACAATGAGCAGTTCTTC.

The gene calls are TRBV2 and TRBJ1-2, with D maybe TRBD1 (6 bases). Trimming stripped 7 bases from V and 8 bases from J, with 17 bases between. Germline values: CDR1 SNHLY, CDR2 FYNNEI. The CDR3 totals 13 residues. The CDR3 spells CASTPRGARGYTF. DNA for the CDR3: TGTGCCAGCACTCCCCGGGGGGCCCGCGGCTACACCTTC.

As DNA, the CDR3 is TGTGCCAGCAGTGCGCAGACAGGGGCCGGGGATGGCTACACCTTC. Its protein product is CASSAQTGAGDGYTF. The rearrangement links TRBV27 to TRBJ1-2; 8 positions match TRBD1. The V segment lost 5 bases and the J segment 6 bases; nucleotides outside the gene matches: 11. This CDR3 comprises 15 residues. CDR1 and CDR2 (germline): MNHEY, SMNVEV (reference sequence).

The chain couples TRBV15 to TRBJ2-1; 7 bases are a match to TRBD1. The V gene end was trimmed by 1 base and the J gene end by 5 bases; junction bases not matched to a gene: 8. CDR1 and CDR2 (germline): LNHNV, YYDKDF (reference sequence). The CDR3 is made up of 16 amino acids. The CDR3 loop reads CATSRATGTANNEQFF. CDR3 sequence (DNA): TGTGCCACCAGCAGAGCTACCGGGACAGCCAACAATGAGCAGTTCTTC.

With regard to this clone: The junction and the germline gene differ at one end; a read error may be behind it. The chain employs TRBV7-3 and TRBJ2-7; 7 nucleotides match TRBD1. In germline, CDR1 is SGHTA, CDR2 FQGTGA. This CDR3 region has 14 residues. The CDR3 region is CASSLTGAPYEQYF. In DNA, the CDR3 is TGTGCCAGCAGTTTAACAGGGGCGCCCTACGAGCAGTACTTC.

The chain recombines TRBV7-2 with TRBJ2-5; D gene unclear. V was trimmed by 10 bases and J by 0 bases, leaving 12 bases between them. This CDR3 spans 13 amino acids. The germline CDR1 and CDR2 sequences are SGHTA and FQGNSA. The CDR3: CATPGQYQETQYF. The DNA of the CDR3 is TGTGCCACACCTGGGCAGTACCAAGAGACCCAGTACTTC.

The rearrangement joins TRBV4-3 to TRBJ2-1; TRBD1 matches at 7 bases. CDR3 length: 16 residues. CDR1 LGHNA and CDR2 YSLEER come from the germline V gene. The V gene end was trimmed by 2 bases and the J gene end by 1 base; junction bases not matched to a gene: 5. The CDR3 region has the DNA TGCGCCAGCAGCCAACTTTGGACAGGATCCTACAATGAGCAGTTCTTC. Its translation is CASSQLWTGSYNEQFF.

V usage is TRBV11-3 and J usage is TRBJ1-1, with 9 bases matching TRBD1. V lost 4 bases and J lost 1; bases outside the gene matches: 1. This CDR3 comprises 14 residues. Looked up from germline, CDR1 is SGHNT and CDR2 is YENEEA. CDR3 region: CASSSGQGNTEAFF. CDR3 coding DNA: TGTGCCAGCAGCTCGGGACAGGGGAACACTGAAGCTTTCTTT. The whole variable domain, filled in from reference TRBV11-3 and TRBJ1-1, reads EAGVVQSPRYKIIEKKQPVAFWCNPISGHNTLYWYLQNLGQGPELLIRYENEEAVDDSQLPKDRFSAERLKGVDSTLKIQPAELGDSAVYLCASSSGQGNTEAFFGQGTRLTVV.

This clone was observed a handful of times. The chain carries TRBV6-1 and TRBJ2-7; D perhaps matches TRBD1 (5 bases). CDR1 and CDR2 (germline): MNHNS, SASEGT. V was shortened by 2 bases and J by 2 bases, with 13 bases between the two germline ends. This CDR3 spans 15 amino acids. CDR3 amino acids: CASSELGPGPYEQYF. The CDR3 DNA is TGTGCCAGCAGTGAACTAGGGCCAGGGCCCTACGAGCAGTACTTC.

This clone showed up just a few times. The chain combines TRBV7-6 with TRBJ1-4; no clear D gene. The CDR3 has 13 residues. V was clipped by 1 base and J by 7 bases, with 7 bases between them. CDR1 is SGHVS, CDR2 FNYEAQ, per germline. CDR3 protein: CASSLGVGEKLFF. For the CDR3, the DNA is TGTGCCAGCAGCTTAGGGGTCGGTGAAAAACTGTTTTTT. The full variable domain, completed using reference TRBV7-6 and TRBJ1-4, is GAGVSQSPRYKVTKRGQDVALRCDPISGHVSLYWYRQALGQGPEFLTYFNYEAQQDKSGLPNDRFSAERPEGSISTLTIQRTEQRDSAMYRCASSLGVGEKLFFGSGTQLSVL.

The chain carries TRBV13 and TRBJ2-1; perhaps TRBD1 as D (6 bases). Trimming removed 4 bases at V and 2 bases at J, with 18 bases between. The germline CDR1 and CDR2 sequences are PRHDT and FYEKMQ (reference sequence). CDR3 length: 17 residues. The CDR3 coding sequence is TGTGCCAGCAGCTCCAGGACAGACCTACCAACCTACAATGAGCAGTTCTTC. It encodes CASSSRTDLPTYNEQFF.

The V and J genes are TRBV18 and TRBJ2-7; 10 bases fit TRBD2. With 4 bases clipped from V and 4 bases from J, the junction kept 4 bases outside the gene matches. Germline CDR1 is KGHSH and CDR2 is LQKENI. CDR3 size: 14 residues. The CDR3 region is CASSQGLAMYEQYF. CDR3 nucleotide sequence: TGTGCCAGCTCACAGGGACTAGCGATGTACGAGCAGTACTTC.

The J gene is TRBJ2-7, the V gene TRBV5-1; TRBD2 aligns across 10 bases. CDR1 SGHRS and CDR2 YFSETQ come from the germline V gene. Trimming took 6 bases from V and 4 from J; bases not matched to a gene: 4. The CDR3 runs to 13 residues. CDR3 coding DNA: TGCGCCAGCACCAAGCGGGAGGGATACGAGCAGTACTTC. It encodes CASTKREGYEQYF.